The present TCR beta chain was sequenced within a study of blood T cell repertoires in COVID-19 (TCRdb year 2020). Some background on the complete study: Samples from collaborators originated in the United States, Italy and Spain and spanned both the acute and convalescent phases of COVID-19. Samples were obtained from the ongoing ImmuneRACE study (first 160 participants) and from about 1,300 subjects provided by 6 global collaborators. Where HLA class I and class II types were available, the types were taken from metadata supplied by the sample provider, not from assay-based typing. The dataset comprised deeply sampled blood TCRbeta repertoires from subjects exposed to, actively infected with, or recovered from COVID-19. The repertoires were released in a freely available public database intended as a resource for research on the immune response to SARS-CoV-2. Sample metadata almost always included a de-identified subject ID, COVID-19 status, age in years and sex. The material from the prospective study consisted of cDNA or gDNA derived from T cells, B-cell-depleted T cells, or PBMCs.

Whole blood was collected in K2EDTA tubes by collaborating institutions according to the institutions' own protocols. Collaborator samples were shipped for TCRbeta analysis as frozen whole blood, isolated PBMCs, or DNA extracted from either sample type. Turning to this clone: Its recognized antigen is unknown. No base qualities exist here, and no much larger clone lies one base off it.

CDR1 and CDR2 (SGHDN, FVKESK) derive from the germline V gene. The germline V and J ends show losses of 3 bases and 4 bases respectively, and no gene match explains 8 bases of the junction. Spanning cysteine to phenylalanine, the CDR3 consists of 15 amino acids. Of the read, only the CDR3 DNA is kept; its 45 bases are in frame from base 1. TCRbeta CDR3 regions were amplified from genomic DNA by means of the immunoSEQ Assay, a bias-controlled multiplex PCR. The authors processed their data as follows. Nucleated cell counts per sample were estimated from amplification of reference gene primers within the assay. Sequence reads were collapsed and filtered to measure the absolute abundance of every unique TCRbeta CDR3 rearrangement. For each sample, productive Simpson clonality was calculated as the square root of Simpson's diversity index across productive rearrangements. Entries here come from immuneACCESS through TCRdb and include only in-frame sequences with V and J called. Some clones fail to appear in such tables; in the studies checked, an unresolved V gene covers under half of the shortfall, and the cause of the remainder is unknown. The DNA was the basis for D and trimming; V, J and clone size are from that table. This sample has about 160,000 clones in its table, and approximately 86% of those were observed once. The top ten clonotypes cover roughly a tenth of the sample.

The study at large found these results: The quantity of clinical and demographic metadata differed by source and by participant and was supplied without curation.

The V and J segments used are TRBV14 and TRBJ1-1; TRBD1 lines up with 7 middle nucleotides. This TCR was recovered from a woman over 75 with active or convalescent COVID-19. The sample consisted of peripheral blood. The CDR3 corresponds to CASSQRAGQPTEAFF. In nucleotide form, the sequence is TGTGCCAGCAGCCAGAGGGCGGGACAGCCCACTGAAGCTTTCTTT.